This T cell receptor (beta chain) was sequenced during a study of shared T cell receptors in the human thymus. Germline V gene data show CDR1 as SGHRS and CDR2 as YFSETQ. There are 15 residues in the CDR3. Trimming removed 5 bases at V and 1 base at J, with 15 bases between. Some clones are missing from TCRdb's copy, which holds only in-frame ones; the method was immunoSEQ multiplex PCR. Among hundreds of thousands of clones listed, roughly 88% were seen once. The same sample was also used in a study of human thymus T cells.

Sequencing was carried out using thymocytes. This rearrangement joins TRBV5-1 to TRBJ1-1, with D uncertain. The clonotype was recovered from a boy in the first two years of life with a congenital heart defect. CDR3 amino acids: CASSSPLQSNTEAFF. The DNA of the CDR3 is TGCGCCAGCAGTTCCCCCCTGCAGTCGAACACTGAAGCTTTCTTT.